The entry below gives a single T cell receptor (beta chain) sequence along with its context. Its antigen is still unknown. Sequencing was performed with immunoSEQ multiplex PCR; in TCRdb, only in-frame clones are kept and a portion is missing. The profile shows about 130,000 clones, roughly nine tenths of them singletons. The data were taken from a study of T cell responses to AZD1222 COVID-19 vaccine. Whole-study context: Pooled together were second doses at about 4 or about 12 weeks. Study-level results: Donors in the cohort were predominantly white British and more often female, and clonal diversity was possibly underestimated.

CDR1 and CDR2 from the germline V gene are LGHNA and YNFKEQ. The CDR3 spans 14 residues. Trimming took 0 bases from V and 0 from J, leaving 5 bases between them. Sequences were derived from peripheral blood, sampled on day 0 of AZD1222 vaccination. The gene calls are TRBV4-2 and TRBJ2-5; D is undetermined. This receptor was taken from an adult in good health. The CDR3 loop reads CASSQERNQETQYF. CDR3 coding DNA: TGTGCCAGCAGCCAAGAGCGAAACCAAGAGACCCAGTACTTC.